This T cell receptor beta chain was captured in a study of metastatic and nonmetastatic thyroid tumors (dated by TCRdb to 2020 to 2021). Some background on the complete study: For patients with malignant and with benign thyroid disease, the researchers compared repertoires between peripheral blood samples and tumor or nodule tissue samples. The paper as a whole reports these results and caveats: In both blood and tumor samples, malignant tumors were reported to have significantly higher TCR beta diversity than benign nodules.

Before undergoing thyroid surgery, none of the patients had been given any kind of treatment. Patient clinical samples collected from about 2012 to 2019 were retrospectively analysed using T-cell receptor beta sequencing. Libraries were constructed by PCR. Sequencing was carried out with an Illumina HiSeq 4000. High-throughput sequencing was used to profile the TCR beta-chain CDR3 region of every patient. The authors' pipeline ran thus. The researchers built a classifier to tell apart papillary thyroid cancer patients with distant metastasis, based on CDR3 differences among clinicopathological groups. Repertoire diversity was assessed with the Shannon index, and tumor-blood repertoire similarity with the Morisita-Horn index. The public sequencing data were trimmed at Q25 with fastp and processed into clonotypes with MiXCR by TCRdb, which kept only in-frame beta chains. The V and J calls were determined by TCRdb, not by the authors. The sample has 55,000 to 75,000 clones on record, around 18% of them singletons. The top ten hold over 10% of the sample.

V has 0 bases trimmed and J has 7 bases trimmed; junction bases matching no gene number 10. Its CDR3 holds 16 amino acids, cysteine through phenylalanine. The entry retains the CDR3 DNA only, 48 bases that are in frame from base 1. Based on the germline V gene, the CDR1 and CDR2 sequences are SGDLS and YYNGEE. This clone was counted many times. The target of this receptor is not known. No base qualities exist here, and no much larger clone lies one base off it. This receptor was taken from a female donor with papillary thyroid cancer or a benign thyroid nodule (not recorded which). Some clones in this sample may be carry-over from other donors' samples. The chain joins TRBV9 to TRBJ2-1; a stretch of 7 junction bases matches TRBD2. Source material: blood. The DNA is as follows: TGTGCCAGCAGCGTAGGGGGGTCTAGCGGACTAAATGAGCAGTTCTTC. Its amino acids are CASSVGGSSGLNEQFF.